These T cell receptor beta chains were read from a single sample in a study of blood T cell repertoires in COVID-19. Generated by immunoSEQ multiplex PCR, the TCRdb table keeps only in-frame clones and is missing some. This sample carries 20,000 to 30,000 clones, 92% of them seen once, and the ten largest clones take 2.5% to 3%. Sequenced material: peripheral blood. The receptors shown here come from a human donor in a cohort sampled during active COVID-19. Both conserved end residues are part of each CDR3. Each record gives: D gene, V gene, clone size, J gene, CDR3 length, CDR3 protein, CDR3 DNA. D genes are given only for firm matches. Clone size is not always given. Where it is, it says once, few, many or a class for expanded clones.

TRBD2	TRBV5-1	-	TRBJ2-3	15	CASSMTSGKQDTQYF	TGCGCCAGCAGCATGACTAGCGGGAAACAAGATACGCAGTATTTT
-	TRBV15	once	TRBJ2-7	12	CATSPGDMGQYF	TGTGCCACCAGCCCCGGGGATATGGGGCAGTACTTC
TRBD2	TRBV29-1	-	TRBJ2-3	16	CSVEDERGAVTDTQYF	TGCAGCGTTGAAGATGAGCGGGGGGCCGTTACAGATACGCAGTATTTT
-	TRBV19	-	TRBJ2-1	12	CASSYRDNEQFF	TGTGCCAGTAGTTACAGGGACAATGAGCAGTTCTTC
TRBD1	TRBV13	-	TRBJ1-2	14	CASTLDRGLDGYTF	TGTGCCAGCACCTTGGACAGGGGGCTGGATGGCTACACCTTC
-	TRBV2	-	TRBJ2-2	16	CASSAIGGPLAGELFF	TGTGCCAGCAGCGCGATAGGCGGGCCCCTTGCCGGGGAGCTGTTTTTT
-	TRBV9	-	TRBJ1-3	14	CASSVEISGNTIYF	TGTGCCAGCAGCGTTGAGATCTCTGGAAACACCATATATTTT
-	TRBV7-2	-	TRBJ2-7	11	CASSLLSEQYF	TGTGCCAGCAGTCTCCTTAGCGAGCAGTACTTC
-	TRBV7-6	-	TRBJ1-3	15	CASSLSRGAGNTIYF	TGTGCCAGCAGCTTAAGCAGGGGCGCTGGAAACACCATATATTTT
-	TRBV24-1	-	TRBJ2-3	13	CATSGEYTDTQYF	TGTGCCACCAGTGGGGAGTACACAGATACGCAGTATTTT
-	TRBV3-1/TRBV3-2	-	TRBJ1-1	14	CASSQGLMNTEAFF	TGTGCCAGCAGCCAGGGACTAATGAACACTGAAGCTTTCTTT
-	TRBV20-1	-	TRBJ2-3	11	CSGMFTDTQYF	TGCAGCGGTATGTTCACAGATACGCAGTATTTT
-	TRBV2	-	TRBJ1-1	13	CASSLGQGMGAFF	TGTGCCAGCAGCCTAGGGCAGGGAATGGGGGCTTTCTTT
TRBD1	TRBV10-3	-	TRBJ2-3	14	CATMDRALTDTQYF	TGTGCCACCATGGACAGGGCACTCACAGATACGCAGTATTTT
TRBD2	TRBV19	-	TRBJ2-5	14	CASSIAGGPGTQYF	TGTGCCAGTAGTATAGCGGGGGGGCCGGGGACCCAGTACTTC
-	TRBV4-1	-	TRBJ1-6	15	CASSLGGAINSPLHF	TGCGCCAGCAGTCTCGGAGGGGCTATTAATTCACCCCTCCACTTT
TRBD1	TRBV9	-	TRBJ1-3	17	CASSERGQGAIGNTIYF	TGTGCCAGCAGCGAGAGAGGGCAGGGGGCTATCGGAAACACCATATATTTT
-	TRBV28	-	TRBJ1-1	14	CASSLTRGWSEAFF	TGTGCCAGCAGTTTAACCCGGGGATGGTCTGAAGCTTTCTTT
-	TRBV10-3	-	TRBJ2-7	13	CAISESISYEQYF	TGTGCCATCAGTGAGTCTATTTCCTACGAGCAGTACTTC
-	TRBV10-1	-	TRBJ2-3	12	CASSDGGDTQYF	TGCGCCAGCAGTGACGGGGGAGATACGCAGTATTTT
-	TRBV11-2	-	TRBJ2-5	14	CASSLVGPTETQYF	TGTGCCAGCAGCTTAGTGGGCCCTACAGAGACCCAGTACTTC
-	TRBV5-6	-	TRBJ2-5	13	CASSSRGGETQYF	TGTGCCAGCAGCTCCCGGGGAGGAGAGACCCAGTACTTC
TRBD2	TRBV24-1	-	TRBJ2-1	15	CATSVGTTTYNEQFF	TGTGCCACCAGTGTGGGGACTACAACCTACAATGAGCAGTTCTTC
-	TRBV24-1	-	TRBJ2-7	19	CATSSGRGNYPVSSYEQYF	TGTGCCACCAGTTCGGGTAGGGGGAACTACCCAGTAAGCTCCTACGAGCAGTACTTC
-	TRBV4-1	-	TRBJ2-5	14	CASSRQEGGETQYF	TGCGCCAGCAGCCGGCAGGAGGGTGGAGAGACCCAGTACTTC
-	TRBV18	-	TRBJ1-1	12	CASSGPNTEAFF	TGTGCCAGCTCTGGCCCTAACACTGAAGCTTTCTTT
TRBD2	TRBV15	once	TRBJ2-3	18	CATGADEHGTRLTDTQYF	TGTGCCACCGGCGCCGACGAACACGGGACTAGACTCACAGATACGCAGTATTTT
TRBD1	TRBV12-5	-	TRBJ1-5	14	CASGLPGQNQPQHF	TGTGCTAGTGGCCTTCCGGGACAGAATCAGCCCCAGCATTTT
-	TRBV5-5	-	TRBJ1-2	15	CASSLRETQVGGYTF	TGTGCCAGCAGCCTGAGAGAGACCCAGGTTGGGGGCTACACCTTC